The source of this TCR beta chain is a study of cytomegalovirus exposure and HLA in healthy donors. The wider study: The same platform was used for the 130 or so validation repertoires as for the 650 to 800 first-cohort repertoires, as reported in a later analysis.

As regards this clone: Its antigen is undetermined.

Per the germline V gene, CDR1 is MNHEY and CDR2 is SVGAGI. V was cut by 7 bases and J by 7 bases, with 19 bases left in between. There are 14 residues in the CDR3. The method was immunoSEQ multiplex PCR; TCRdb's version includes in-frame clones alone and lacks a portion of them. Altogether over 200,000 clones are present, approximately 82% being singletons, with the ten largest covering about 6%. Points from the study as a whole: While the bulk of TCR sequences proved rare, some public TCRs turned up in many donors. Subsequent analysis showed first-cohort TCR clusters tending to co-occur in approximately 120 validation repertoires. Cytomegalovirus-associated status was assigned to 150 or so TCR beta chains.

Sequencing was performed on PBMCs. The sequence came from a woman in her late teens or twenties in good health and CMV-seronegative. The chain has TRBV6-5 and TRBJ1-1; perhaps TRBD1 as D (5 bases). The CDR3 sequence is CASTPPGGTSEAFF. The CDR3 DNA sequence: TGTGCCAGCACCCCACCCGGGGGGACGAGTGAAGCTTTCTTT.